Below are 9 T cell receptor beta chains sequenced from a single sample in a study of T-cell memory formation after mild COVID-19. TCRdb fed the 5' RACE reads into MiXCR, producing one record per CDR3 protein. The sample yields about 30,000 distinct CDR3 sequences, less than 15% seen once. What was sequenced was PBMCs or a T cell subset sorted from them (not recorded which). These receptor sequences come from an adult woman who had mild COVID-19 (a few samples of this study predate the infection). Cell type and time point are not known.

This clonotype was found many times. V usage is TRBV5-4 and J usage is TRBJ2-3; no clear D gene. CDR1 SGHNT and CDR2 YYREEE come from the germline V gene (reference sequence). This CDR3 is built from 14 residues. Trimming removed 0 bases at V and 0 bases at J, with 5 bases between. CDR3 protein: CASSLAESTDTQYF. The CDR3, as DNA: TGTGCCAGCAGCTTGGCCGAGAGCACAGATACGCAGTATTTT.

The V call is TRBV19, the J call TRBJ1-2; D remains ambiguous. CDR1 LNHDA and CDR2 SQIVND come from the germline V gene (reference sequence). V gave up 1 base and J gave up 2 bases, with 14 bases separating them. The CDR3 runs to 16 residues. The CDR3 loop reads CASSIGEALGNYGYTF. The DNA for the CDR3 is TGTGCCAGTAGTATAGGCGAGGCCTTGGGAAACTATGGCTACACCTTC.

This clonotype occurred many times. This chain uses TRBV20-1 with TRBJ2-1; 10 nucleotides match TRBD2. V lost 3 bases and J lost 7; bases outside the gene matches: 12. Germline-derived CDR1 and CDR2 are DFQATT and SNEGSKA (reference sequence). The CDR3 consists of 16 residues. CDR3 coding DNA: TGCAGTGCTAGTCGGGCAGCGGGAGGGCCCAGAAATGAGCAGTTCTTC. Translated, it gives CSASRAAGGPRNEQFF.

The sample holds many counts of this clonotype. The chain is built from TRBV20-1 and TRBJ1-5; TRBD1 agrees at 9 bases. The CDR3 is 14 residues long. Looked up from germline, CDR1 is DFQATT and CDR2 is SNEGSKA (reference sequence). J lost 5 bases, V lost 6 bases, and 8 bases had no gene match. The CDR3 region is CSADGTGSDQPQHF. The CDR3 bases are TGCAGTGCCGATGGGACAGGGTCGGATCAGCCCCAGCATTTT.

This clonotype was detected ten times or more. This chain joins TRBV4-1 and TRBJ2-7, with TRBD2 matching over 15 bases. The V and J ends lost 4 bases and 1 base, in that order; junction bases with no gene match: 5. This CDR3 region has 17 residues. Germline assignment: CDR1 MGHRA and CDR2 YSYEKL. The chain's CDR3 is CASSLRTSGGASYEQYF. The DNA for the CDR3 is TGCGCCAGCAGCCTCCGGACTAGCGGGGGGGCTTCCTACGAGCAGTACTTC.

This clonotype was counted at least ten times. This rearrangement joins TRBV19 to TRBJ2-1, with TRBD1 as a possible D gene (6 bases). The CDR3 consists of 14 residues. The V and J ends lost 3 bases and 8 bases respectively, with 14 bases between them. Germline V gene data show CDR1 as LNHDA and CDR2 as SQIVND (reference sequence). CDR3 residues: CASSIGIGGDEQFF. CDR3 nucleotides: TGTGCCAGTAGTATTGGGATAGGGGGAGATGAGCAGTTCTTC.

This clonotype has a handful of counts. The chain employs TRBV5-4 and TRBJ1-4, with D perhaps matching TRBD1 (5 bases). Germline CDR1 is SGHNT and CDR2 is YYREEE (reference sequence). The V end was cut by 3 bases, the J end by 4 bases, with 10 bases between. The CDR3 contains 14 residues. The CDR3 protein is CASSSGTGNEKLFF. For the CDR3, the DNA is TGTGCCAGCAGCTCTGGGACGGGTAATGAAAAACTGTTTTTT.

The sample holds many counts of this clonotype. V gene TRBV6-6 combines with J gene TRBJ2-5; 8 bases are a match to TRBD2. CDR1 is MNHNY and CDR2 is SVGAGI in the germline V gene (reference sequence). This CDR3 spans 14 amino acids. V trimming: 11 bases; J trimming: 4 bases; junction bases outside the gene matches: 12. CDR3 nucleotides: TGTGCCTCCCGGGGGGCGGGGGGATCAGAGACCCAGTACTTC. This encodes CASRGAGGSETQYF.

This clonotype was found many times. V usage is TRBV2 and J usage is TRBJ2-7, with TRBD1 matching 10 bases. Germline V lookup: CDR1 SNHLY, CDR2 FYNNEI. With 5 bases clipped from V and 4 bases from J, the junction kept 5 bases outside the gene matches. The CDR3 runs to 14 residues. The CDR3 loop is CASSSDRGLYEQYF. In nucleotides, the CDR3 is TGTGCCAGCAGTTCGGACAGGGGGTTGTACGAGCAGTACTTC.